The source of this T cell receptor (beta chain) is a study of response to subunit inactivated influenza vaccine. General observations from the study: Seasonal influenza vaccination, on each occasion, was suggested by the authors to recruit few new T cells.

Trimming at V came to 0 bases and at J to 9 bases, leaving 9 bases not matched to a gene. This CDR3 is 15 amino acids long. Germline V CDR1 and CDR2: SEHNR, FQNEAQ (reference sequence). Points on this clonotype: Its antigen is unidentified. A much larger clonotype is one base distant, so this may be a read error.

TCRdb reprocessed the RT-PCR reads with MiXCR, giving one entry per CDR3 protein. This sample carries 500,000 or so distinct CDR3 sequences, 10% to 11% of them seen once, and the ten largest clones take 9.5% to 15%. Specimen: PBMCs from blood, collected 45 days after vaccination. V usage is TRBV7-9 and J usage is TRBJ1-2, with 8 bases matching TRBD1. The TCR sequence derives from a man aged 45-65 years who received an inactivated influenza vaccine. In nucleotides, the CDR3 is TGTGCCAGCAGCTTAGCGATGGCAGGGGGCGATAGCTACACCTTC. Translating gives CASSLAMAGGDSYTF. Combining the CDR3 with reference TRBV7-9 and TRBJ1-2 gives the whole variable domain DTGVSQNPRHKITKRGQNVTFRCDPISEHNRLYWYRQTLGQGPEFLTYFQNEAQLEKSRLLSDRFSAERPKGSFSTLEIQRTEQGDSAMYLCASSLAMAGGDSYTFGSGTRLTVV.